A selection of T cell receptor beta chains follows, all from one sample in a study of T cells after yellow fever vaccination. Each CDR3 protein gets one entry after TCRdb re-called the 5' RACE reads with MiXCR. Of a few hundred thousand distinct CDR3 sequences listed, around 4.5% are singletons. The specimen comprised PBMCs, sampled 15 days after the yellow fever booster vaccination. Receptors originate from a man aged 18-30 years who received the YFV17D yellow fever vaccine. Both conserved end residues are part of each CDR3. The D gene is left open where the match is weak. Clone size is given for some rows only: seen once, a few or many times, or a class if the clone is expanded.

j_call d_call clone_size v_call cdr3_aa cdr3_nt
TRBJ1-2 TRBD1 - TRBV4-1 CASSRPGTGDYGYTF TGCGCCAGCAGCCGCCCCGGGACAGGGGATTATGGCTACACCTTC
TRBJ2-3 - few TRBV28 CASRQPSTDTQYF TGTGCCAGCAGGCAGCCTAGCACAGATACGCAGTATTTT
TRBJ1-5 TRBD1 - TRBV7-9 CASSLAGQGQWQPQHF TGTGCCAGCAGCTTAGCAGGACAGGGTCAATGGCAGCCCCAGCATTTT
TRBJ1-2 - few TRBV6-5 CASSFLGGNYGYTF TGTGCCAGCAGTTTTCTAGGAGGGAACTATGGCTACACCTTC
TRBJ1-1 TRBD1 many TRBV5-1 CASSLIGGGGTEAFF TGCGCCAGCAGCTTGATAGGGGGCGGGGGCACTGAAGCTTTCTTT
TRBJ1-2 TRBD1 - TRBV7-2 CASSLGDRFEGYTF TGTGCCAGCAGCTTAGGGGACAGGTTCGAGGGCTACACCTTC
TRBJ1-4 - many TRBV5-1 CASSKDPRGEKLFF TGCGCCAGCAGCAAAGACCCCCGGGGTGAAAAACTGTTTTTT
TRBJ1-6 TRBD1 few TRBV4-1 CASNPTGQNSPLHF TGCGCCAGCAACCCGACAGGGCAAAATTCACCCCTCCACTTT
TRBJ2-5 - many TRBV7-2 CASSLAPQGQYF TGTGCCAGCAGCTTAGCCCCCCAGGGCCAGTACTTC
TRBJ2-5 TRBD2 - TRBV10-3 CAISEGTSGGQETQYF TGTGCCATCAGCGAGGGGACTAGCGGGGGGCAAGAGACCCAGTACTTC
TRBJ1-4 - many TRBV27 CASRNLNEKLFF TGTGCCAGCAGGAATCTTAATGAAAAACTGTTTTTT
TRBJ2-4 - few TRBV12-3/TRBV12-4 CASSLGEGPRKNIQYF TGTGCCAGCAGCTTAGGTGAGGGACCCCGAAAAAACATTCAGTACTTC
TRBJ1-2 - few TRBV11-2 CASSPGRGAGNYGYTF TGTGCCAGCAGCCCGGGGAGGGGGGCAGGCAACTATGGCTACACCTTC
TRBJ2-6 TRBD1 few TRBV4-2 CASSQMDRGTSGANVLTF TGTGCCAGCAGTCAAATGGACAGGGGCACCTCTGGGGCCAACGTCCTGACTTTC
TRBJ1-5 - few TRBV7-2 CASSIRVSNQPQHF TGTGCCAGCAGCATAAGAGTTAGCAATCAGCCCCAGCATTTT
TRBJ2-3 TRBD2 - TRBV20-1 CSANPSSGGRTDTQYF TGCAGTGCCAACCCATCTAGCGGGGGCCGCACAGATACGCAGTATTTT
TRBJ2-7 - few TRBV7-3 CASSNGGEQYF TGTGCCAGCAGCAATGGGGGGGAGCAGTACTTC
TRBJ2-3 TRBD2 many TRBV4-1 CASNVLAGGPEDTQYF TGCGCCAGCAACGTACTAGCGGGGGGGCCCGAGGATACGCAGTATTTT
TRBJ1-2 - many TRBV5-1 CASSLSVSNYGYTF TGCGCCAGCAGCTTGAGTGTCAGCAACTATGGCTACACCTTC
TRBJ2-3 TRBD2 many TRBV20-1 CSAPRGGTQYF TGCAGTGCCCCTCGGGGGGGCACGCAGTATTTT
TRBJ1-1 - many TRBV18 CASSPQSNTEAFF TGTGCCAGCTCACCTCAGAGTAACACTGAAGCTTTCTTT
TRBJ1-4 TRBD1 many TRBV20-1 CSARARGVMRSEKLFF TGCAGTGCTAGGGCCAGGGGGGTTATGCGAAGTGAAAAACTGTTTTTT
TRBJ1-1 - many TRBV18 CASSPGNTEAFF TGTGCCAGCAGTCCAGGGAACACTGAAGCTTTCTTT
TRBJ2-3 TRBD2 - TRBV5-6 CASNPSGGALDTQYF TGTGCCAGCAACCCTAGCGGGGGGGCCTTAGATACGCAGTATTTT
TRBJ1-4 TRBD1 few TRBV5-1 CASSRTGDRGNEKLFF TGCGCCAGCAGCCGAACCGGGGACAGGGGTAATGAAAAACTGTTTTTT
TRBJ2-3 TRBD1 few TRBV6-5 CASGDRATDTQYF TGTGCCAGCGGAGACAGGGCCACAGATACGCAGTATTTT
TRBJ2-1 - few TRBV7-9 CASSLRRGEYNEQFF TGTGCCAGCAGCTTAAGGCGCGGGGAATACAATGAGCAGTTCTTC
TRBJ2-7 - - TRBV20-1 CSALNRGKDYEQYF TGCAGTGCCCTTAATCGGGGTAAAGACTACGAGCAGTACTTC
TRBJ2-7 TRBD1 - TRBV5-6 CASSHRTGILWYEQYF TGTGCCAGCAGCCACAGGACAGGGATCCTCTGGTACGAGCAGTACTTC
TRBJ1-1 - many TRBV6-6 CASRTGTPNTEAFF TGTGCCAGCAGAACCGGGACACCAAACACTGAAGCTTTCTTT
TRBJ2-7 TRBD1 - TRBV18 CASSPPGQGRSEQYF TGTGCCAGCTCACCTCCGGGACAGGGACGTTCCGAGCAGTACTTC
TRBJ2-5 - - TRBV12-3/TRBV12-4 CASSLYSDQETQYF TGTGCCAGCAGTTTATATTCCGACCAAGAGACCCAGTACTTC
TRBJ2-1 - many TRBV20-1 CSATRDSLGFGEQFF TGCAGTGCGACCCGGGACTCGCTCGGGTTTGGTGAGCAGTTCTTC
TRBJ1-1 TRBD1 few TRBV5-1 CASSQGTATEAFF TGCGCCAGCAGCCAGGGGACAGCCACTGAAGCTTTCTTT
TRBJ1-2 - - TRBV3-1 CASTGSGEGGYTF TGTGCCAGCACCGGCTCGGGGGAGGGTGGCTACACCTTC
TRBJ1-1 - many TRBV15 CATSSFPGEAFF TGTGCCACCAGCAGCTTTCCGGGTGAAGCTTTCTTT
TRBJ2-3 - many TRBV29-1 CSVGTKNTDTQYF TGCAGCGTTGGCACTAAGAACACAGATACGCAGTATTTT
TRBJ2-7 - - TRBV10-3 CAITAGNSYEQYF TGTGCCATCACGGCCGGGAATTCCTACGAGCAGTACTTC
TRBJ1-3 TRBD1 many TRBV6-5 CASSPGQGAGNTIYF TGTGCCAGCAGTCCAGGACAGGGGGCTGGAAACACCATATATTTT
TRBJ1-2 - many TRBV7-8 CASSNKLAGNYGYTF TGTGCCAGCAGCAATAAGCTGGCCGGAAACTATGGCTACACCTTC
TRBJ1-2 - - TRBV4-3 CASSQDVAGNYGYTF TGCGCCAGCAGCCAAGATGTCGCGGGCAACTATGGCTACACCTTC
TRBJ1-2 - - TRBV6-5 CASSYGRTYGYTF TGTGCCAGCAGTTACGGCAGAACCTATGGCTACACCTTC
TRBJ2-2 TRBD1 many TRBV7-3 CASRDTGAGELFF TGTGCCAGCAGAGATACAGGGGCCGGGGAGCTGTTTTTT
TRBJ1-2 - few TRBV6-5 CASSYGGFDGYTF TGTGCCAGCAGTTACGGGGGGTTTGATGGCTACACCTTC
TRBJ1-6 TRBD1 - TRBV5-1 CASNPGTGNDSPLHF TGCGCCAGCAACCCCGGGACAGGGAACGATTCACCCCTCCACTTT
TRBJ2-3 TRBD1 few TRBV9 CASSVVGQADTQYF TGTGCCAGCAGCGTAGTAGGACAGGCAGATACGCAGTATTTT
TRBJ2-1 TRBD2 many TRBV20-1 CSARGSSGETYNEQFF TGCAGTGCTAGAGGTTCTAGCGGGGAGACCTACAATGAGCAGTTCTTC